This TCR beta chain is from a study of immune evolution from preneoplasia to lung adenocarcinoma. Study overall: HLA loss of heterozygosity: 7% AIS, approximately 15% MIA, over 25% ADC, none AAH.

This CDR3 has 16 amino acids. From germline, CDR1 is SGHRS and CDR2 YFSETQ. V gave up 3 bases and J gave up 2 bases; unmatched junction bases: 9. Notes on this clone: The same CDR3 is also encoded by other DNA sequences in this sample.

Method: immunoSEQ multiplex PCR; TCRdb's copy keeps in-frame clones and lacks some. Found here are about 6,300 clones, around 76% of them singletons; the top ten hold about 12%. The origin of this receptor is a person between 65 and 80 years old with lung adenocarcinoma. Sequences were obtained from FFPE minimally invasive lung adenocarcinoma tissue. The chain has TRBV5-1 and TRBJ2-5; 8 bases fit TRBD2. Here the CDR3 DNA reads TGCGCCAGCAGCTCGTTGGCGGGAGGAGGGCAAGAGACCCAGTACTTC. The encoded protein is CASSSLAGGGQETQYF.